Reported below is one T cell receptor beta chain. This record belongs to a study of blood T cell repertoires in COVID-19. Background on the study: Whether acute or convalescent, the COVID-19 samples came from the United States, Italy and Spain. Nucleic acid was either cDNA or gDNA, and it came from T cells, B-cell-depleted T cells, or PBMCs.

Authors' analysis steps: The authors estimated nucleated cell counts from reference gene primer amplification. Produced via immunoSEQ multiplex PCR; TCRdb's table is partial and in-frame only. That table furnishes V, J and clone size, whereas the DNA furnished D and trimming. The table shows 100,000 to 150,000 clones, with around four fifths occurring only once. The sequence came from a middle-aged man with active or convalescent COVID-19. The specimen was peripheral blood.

The chain's CDR3 is CASSYGAGGKETQYF. CDR3 nucleotide sequence: TGTGCCAGCAGTTACGGGGCAGGGGGCAAAGAGACCCAGTACTTC. The gene calls are TRBV6-5 and TRBJ2-5, with 8 bases fitting TRBD1. Trimming cost V 2 bases and J 3 bases; bases outside gene matches: 5. CDR1 is MNHEY and CDR2 is SVGAGI in the germline V gene. The CDR3 loop spans 15 amino acids.